The 12 T cell receptor beta chains presented below share a single source sample, sequenced in a study of identical twins. TCRdb used MiXCR to reprocess the 5' RACE reads, holding one entry per CDR3 protein. This sample has roughly 690,000 distinct CDR3 sequences, with around 6.1% found just once. Sequenced sample: naive T cells sorted from blood. These receptor sequences come from a man in his late teens or twenties in good health.

The rearrangement links TRBV4-2 to TRBJ1-4; D uncertain. Trimming removed 1 base at V and 8 bases at J, with 8 bases between. This CDR3 is 13 amino acids long. Germline assignment: CDR1 LGHNA and CDR2 YNFKEQ. CDR3 in amino acids: CASSQVVREKLFF. The CDR3 coding sequence is TGTGCCAGCAGCCAAGTCGTTCGGGAAAAACTGTTTTTT.

This clonotype was seen repeatedly, ten times or more. The CDR3 region is CASSRGVRDREFF. For the CDR3, the DNA is TGTGCCAGCAGCCGGGGCGTCCGGGACAGGGAGTTCTTC. The chain recombines TRBV14 with TRBJ2-1; TRBD1 matches at 9 bases. Per the germline V gene, CDR1 is SGHDN and CDR2 is FVKESK. Trimming at V came to 4 bases and at J to 14 bases, leaving 9 bases not matched to a gene. This CDR3 spans 13 amino acids.

This clonotype has just a few counts. This chain connects TRBV5-4 to TRBJ2-5, with D perhaps matching TRBD2 (6 bases). The CDR3 covers 14 residues. Trimming took 5 bases from V and 2 from J, leaving 13 bases between them. Germline V gives CDR1 SGHNT, CDR2 YYREEE (reference sequence). The CDR3 is CASSTDSGQETQYF. CDR3 bases: TGTGCCAGCAGTACAGACAGCGGGCAAGAGACCCAGTACTTC.

The chain carries TRBV10-3 and TRBJ2-1; 10 nucleotides align to TRBD1. J gave up 5 bases and V 9 bases, and 1 base lay outside the gene matches. CDR3 length: 12 residues. The germline V gene has CDR1 ENHRY and CDR2 SYGVKD. CDR3 sequence reads: CAMGTGDNEQFF. The CDR3 DNA is TGTGCCATGGGGACAGGGGACAATGAGCAGTTCTTC.

The rearrangement links TRBV6-1 to TRBJ2-3, with TRBD2 matching over 13 bases. This CDR3 comprises 15 residues. The V gene's germline CDR1 is MNHNS and CDR2 SASEGT. Unmatched junction bases numbered 8, after V lost 10 bases and J lost 4 bases. The CDR3, as DNA: TGTGCCACCCGGACTAGCGGGAGCGGTGCAGATACGCAGTATTTT. Protein product: CATRTSGSGADTQYF.

This clonotype was seen only a few times. The V and J genes are TRBV20-1 and TRBJ2-1; 9 bases align to TRBD2. Trimming cost V 0 bases and J 7 bases; bases outside gene matches: 7. Germline-derived CDR1 and CDR2 are DFQATT and SNEGSKA (reference sequence). This CDR3 comprises 15 residues. CDR3 coding DNA: TGCAGTGCTAGAGATTCGCTAGCGGGGAGGAATGAGCAGTTCTTC. Protein product: CSARDSLAGRNEQFF.

This chain links TRBV7-3 with TRBJ2-2; no definite D call. This CDR3 has 13 amino acids. V was trimmed by 1 base and J by 8 bases, leaving 8 bases between them. CDR1 and CDR2 (germline): SGHTA, FQGTGA. CDR3 DNA sequence: TGTGCCAGCAGCTTAATCCCTTCAGGGGAGCTGTTTTTT. Its translation: CASSLIPSGELFF.

This clonotype appeared many times. The V gene is TRBV29-1, the J gene TRBJ2-1; TRBD1 aligns across 11 bases. V lost 7 bases to trimming and J lost 7 bases; unmatched junction nucleotides: 6. Germline loops: CDR1 SQVTM, CDR2 ANQGSEA. CDR3 size: 13 residues. As DNA, the CDR3 is TGCAGCGGGAAAGGGGACAGGGGGAATGAGCAGTTCTTC. Translation gives CSGKGDRGNEQFF.

V is TRBV15 and J is TRBJ2-6; 7 bases are shared with TRBD1. Germline assignment: CDR1 LNHNV and CDR2 YYDKDF (reference sequence). J gave up 1 base and V 7 bases, and 7 bases lay outside the gene matches. The CDR3 totals 16 residues. The CDR3 reads CATNRGLSSGANVLTF. The CDR3 DNA follows: TGTGCCACCAACAGGGGCCTTTCTTCTGGGGCCAACGTCCTGACTTTC.

This clonotype has a count of ten or more. The V call is TRBV5-1, the J call TRBJ2-1, with a tentative D call TRBD2 (6 bases). Trimming cost V 3 bases and J 7 bases, with 11 bases left between them. The CDR3 consists of 13 residues. Germline V gene lookup returns CDR1 SGHRS and CDR2 YFSETQ. CDR3 DNA sequence: TGCGCCAGCAGCTGGGGGACTGAGAATGAGCAGTTCTTC. It yields the protein CASSWGTENEQFF.

This clonotype came up many times. The V call is TRBV27, the J call TRBJ2-7; 7 bases fit TRBD1. The CDR3 covers 15 residues. With 8 bases clipped from V and 0 bases from J, the junction kept 10 bases outside the gene matches. Germline V gives CDR1 MNHEY, CDR2 SMNVEV (reference sequence). The CDR3 nucleotides are TGTGCCAGCCGTGGGGCAGGGGGTCTCTCCTACGAGCAGTACGTC. Residues: CASRGAGGLSYEQYV.

Ten or more counts support this clonotype. The chain combines TRBV20-1 with TRBJ2-7; 11 bases line up with TRBD2. Germline V gene lookup returns CDR1 DFQATT and CDR2 SNEGSKA (reference sequence). With 6 bases clipped from V and 3 bases from J, the junction kept 4 bases outside the gene matches. The CDR3 totals 13 residues. This chain's CDR3 is CSATGLAVYEQYV. The CDR3 DNA follows: TGCAGTGCGACGGGACTAGCGGTCTACGAGCAGTACGTC.